This T cell receptor (beta chain) is drawn from a study of T cell responses to AZD1222 COVID-19 vaccine (TCRdb year 2021). At the level of the whole study: A total of 230 to 250 trial participants underwent TCR sequencing, of whom approximately 210 received two doses of AZD1222 and some 25 received two doses of the MenACWY control vaccine. Enrollment into the trials was organized by age into subgroups of 18-55, 56-69 and 70-plus years, and those subgroups contained roughly 150, 30 and 60 TCR-sequenced participants, respectively. Overall results and qualifications from the work: After two AZD1222 doses, both the breadth and the depth of spike-specific TCRs were significantly higher than at day 0 and than in MenACWY recipients. Conclusions about previously exposed vaccinees were limited because only six AZD1222 recipients were SARS-CoV-2 seropositive at baseline. In the small 56-69-year group, the increase in depth fell short of significance, most likely because of low power. CD4 TCRs associated with the vaccine covered the entire spike protein, and the dominant responses were in regions 160-218 and 743-854. Participants were mostly white British, with more females than males. The authors suggested clonal diversity may have been underestimated. Reportedly, close to half of the unique spike-specific TCRs recognized epitopes lying outside the regions that are mutated in the B.1.351 and B.1.1.7 variants. Because no samples from the day 14 peak response were available, repertoires could be characterized only after the peak T cell response.

This clone was seen a single time. Its binding antigen is unknown. Qualities for individual bases were not recorded, and no much larger clone is one base off. The time point label, read with the paper, signifies: about 28 days (+/-7) after the second vaccine dose. AZD1222 recipients given second doses at about 4 weeks or at about 12 weeks were pooled, since spike-specific TCR depth and breadth were not found to differ between the two schedules. Vaccinee samples were obtained from the UK trials COV001 and COV002, which included a single-blind randomized controlled phase 2/3 trial of AZD1222 (ChAdOx1 nCoV-19) in healthy adults. For TCRbeta chain sequencing, PBMC samples were collected from trial participants at day 0 and at day 28 after the second dose. Reading from cysteine to phenylalanine, the CDR3 counts 12 amino acids. Of the read, only the CDR3 DNA is kept; its 36 bases are in frame from base 1. CDR1 SEHNR and CDR2 FQNEAQ are derived from the germline V gene (reference sequence). V drops 7 bases and J drops 5 bases, leaving 9 bases in between.

The CDR3 regions of human TCRbeta chains were subjected to immunosequencing. In the authors' own workflow: TCRs in the repertoires were matched against a reference library of SARS-CoV-2-specific TCRs that had been generated with the MIRA antigen-specificity platform. Breadth was defined as the fraction of unique TCRs that were SARS-CoV-2-associated, and depth was defined as the fraction of total T cells that were SARS-CoV-2-associated. Using the MIRA data, each spike-specific TCR was assigned both to the spike region to which the TCR was reactive and to a CD4 or CD8 class. Log10-transformed breadth and depth values were compared by one-way ANOVA with Sidak's multiple comparisons tests. TCRdb took this table from immuneACCESS and kept in-frame rearrangements with V and J called. Such tables lack part of the clones; where checked against another copy, unresolved V genes explain under half of the gap, and the rest is unexplained. V and J calls and clone size are copied from that table; D and trimming were computed from the DNA. Across this sample there are around 130,000 clones, with 89% seen only once. Of the sample, over 8% is held by the ten largest clones.

The clonotype was recovered from an adult who received the AZD1222 COVID-19 vaccine. This chain is built from TRBV7-9 and TRBJ2-1; too little of a D gene remains to name it. The source was peripheral blood, collected 28 days after the second AZD1222 dose. The base sequence is TGTGCCAGCACCCCGCAGAACAATGAGCAGTTCTTC. It translates to CASTPQNNEQFF.